What follows are 17 T cell receptor beta chains derived from one specimen sequenced in a study of blood T cell repertoires in COVID-19. The assay was immunoSEQ multiplex PCR, and TCRdb's table has in-frame clones only and misses some. Of about 170,000 clones in the sample, roughly 81% were seen once. The sample taken for sequencing was peripheral blood. Source of these receptors: a woman over 75 with COVID-19, enrolled during active disease.

The CDR3 DNA reads TGTGCCAGCAGCGCCGGACAGGGGGCTGGTGGGATTCAGTACTTC. This gives the protein CASSAGQGAGGIQYF. V usage is TRBV5-4 and J usage is TRBJ2-4, with TRBD1 matching 11 bases. V was pared by 4 bases and J by 10 bases, with 10 bases of the junction left unmatched. The CDR3 is 15 residues long. Germline-derived CDR1 and CDR2 are SGHNT and YYREEE (reference sequence).

V and J are TRBV19 and TRBJ2-5; TRBD2 matches 7 bases. The CDR3 has 15 amino acids. V dropped 10 bases and J dropped 1; count of bases not matched to a gene: 12. Germline lookup yields CDR1 LNHDA and CDR2 SQIVND (reference sequence). The CDR3 spells CATPPRLATQETQYF. The CDR3 DNA is TGTGCCACCCCCCCCAGACTAGCTACCCAAGAGACCCAGTACTTC.

The V gene is TRBV5-8, the J gene TRBJ2-2, with TRBD2 identical over 7 bases. Germline V CDR1 and CDR2: SGHTS, YDEGEE. With V trimmed by 1 base and J by 5 bases, 14 bases remained unmatched. This CDR3 is 18 amino acids long. CDR3 nucleotide sequence: TGTGCCAGCAGCTTGCCCCGGGGGATAGCGGGCTTTACCGGGGAGCTGTTTTTT. This gives the protein CASSLPRGIAGFTGELFF.

The chain is built from TRBV18 and TRBJ2-5; perhaps TRBD1 as D (5 bases). V was trimmed by 3 bases and J by 1 base, leaving 6 bases between them. The germline V gene encodes CDR1 KGHSH and CDR2 LQKENI. The length of the CDR3 is 13 residues. The CDR3 DNA is TGTGCCAGCTCACCGACAGCCCAAGAGACCCAGTACTTC. Its translation is CASSPTAQETQYF.

V usage is TRBV6-1 and J usage is TRBJ2-7; D gene unclear. V lost 0 bases and J 3 bases, leaving 12 bases between the germline ends. CDR3 length equals 15 residues. From germline, CDR1 is MNHNS and CDR2 SASEGT. In nucleotides, the CDR3 is TGTGCCAGCAGTGAAGCGGGCAGCTCGCTCTACGAGCAGTACTTC. Translated, it gives CASSEAGSSLYEQYF.

The CDR3 protein is CASSFRTGNNEQFF. CDR3 in DNA: TGTGCCAGCAGCTTCAGGACAGGGAACAATGAGCAGTTCTTC. The V and J genes are TRBV7-2 and TRBJ2-1; 8 bases agree with TRBD1. Germline trimming cut 3 bases from V and 5 bases from J; bases unmatched to any gene: 3. The CDR3 contains 14 residues. The germline gives CDR1 SGHTA, CDR2 FQGNSA. The full variable domain, in which reference TRBV7-2 and TRBJ2-1 provide the parts outside the CDR3, is GAGVSQSPSNKVTEKGKDVELRCDPISGHTALYWYRQSLGQGLEFLIYFQGNSAPDKSGLPSDRFSAERTGGSVSTLTIQRTQQEDSAVYLCASSFRTGNNEQFFGPGTRLTVL.

The V and J genes are TRBV10-3 and TRBJ2-7, with TRBD2 identical over 11 bases. Germline values: CDR1 ENHRY, CDR2 SYGVKD. This CDR3 is built from 15 residues. V was pared by 3 bases and J by 4 bases, with 5 bases of the junction left unmatched. CDR3 in amino acids: CAISELAGGVYEQYF. The CDR3 DNA follows: TGTGCCATCAGTGAATTAGCGGGAGGGGTATACGAGCAGTACTTC.

This sequence joins TRBV15 and TRBJ1-1; D is undetermined. From germline, CDR1 is LNHNV and CDR2 YYDKDF (reference sequence). The CDR3 is 14 residues long. The V end was cut by 0 bases, the J end by 2 bases, with 7 bases between. The CDR3, as DNA: TGTGCCACCAGCAGAGATCGAGCCAACACTGAAGCTTTCTTT. It yields the protein CATSRDRANTEAFF.

In DNA, the CDR3 is TGTGCCAGCAGTTTGCCGGGGGCCTACGAGCAGTACTTC. This encodes CASSLPGAYEQYF. The chain recombines TRBV27 with TRBJ2-7; D may be TRBD2 (6 bases). Germline V lookup: CDR1 MNHEY, CDR2 SMNVEV (reference sequence). Trimming took off 3 bases at V and 2 bases at J, with 8 bases between the two ends. The CDR3 has 13 amino acids.

For the CDR3, the DNA is TGTGCCAGCTCACCGGGGACTGACTATGGCTACACCTTC. Its translation: CASSPGTDYGYTF. V is TRBV18 and J is TRBJ1-2, with D possibly being TRBD1 (5 bases). V was trimmed by 3 bases and J by 3 bases, leaving 8 bases between them. Germline V gives CDR1 KGHSH, CDR2 LQKENI. The CDR3 length is 13 residues.

CDR3 amino acids: CASSLPRSTYNEQFF. DNA for the CDR3: TGTGCCAGCAGTTTACCCCGTTCTACGTACAATGAGCAGTTCTTC. V and J are TRBV28 and TRBJ2-1; D not certain. Between the trimmed V and J ends, which lost 2 bases and 4 bases, there was a span of 12 bases. Germline CDR1 MDHEN, CDR2 SYDVKM. CDR3 length: 15 residues.

The chain links TRBV7-3 to TRBJ2-2, with unresolved D. V gave up 2 bases and J gave up 6 bases, with 10 bases separating them. The V gene's germline CDR1 is SGHTA and CDR2 FQGTGA. CDR3 length: 14 amino acids. CDR3 region: CASSLLDSAGELFF. For the CDR3, the DNA is TGTGCCAGCAGCTTACTAGATTCGGCCGGGGAGCTGTTTTTT.

The rearrangement uses TRBV5-1 and TRBJ2-1; TRBD2 matches at 9 bases. The V segment lost 0 bases and the J segment 8 bases; nucleotides outside the gene matches: 6. Per the germline V gene, CDR1 is SGHRS and CDR2 is YFSETQ. The CDR3 contains 15 residues. CDR3: CASSLGGTSPYEQFF. The CDR3 bases are TGCGCCAGCAGCTTGGGAGGGACTAGCCCCTATGAGCAGTTCTTC.

This chain links TRBV2 with TRBJ2-6, with D unclear. The length of the CDR3 is 14 residues. The V end lost 6 bases, the J end lost 0 bases, and 6 bases lay between the germline ends. Germline assignment: CDR1 SNHLY and CDR2 FYNNEI. CDR3 protein: CASRYSSGANVLTF. The CDR3 DNA reads as TGTGCCAGCAGGTACAGCTCTGGGGCCAACGTCCTGACTTTC. Together with reference TRBV2 and TRBJ2-6, the CDR3 gives the full variable domain: EPEVTQTPSHQVTQMGQEVILRCVPISNHLYFYWYRQILGQKVEFLVSFYNNEISEKSEIFDDQFSVERPDGSNFTLKIRSTKLEDSAMYFCASRYSSGANVLTFGAGSRLTVL.

This chain connects TRBV27 to TRBJ1-2; D not certain. The length of the CDR3 is 16 residues. The germline V gene has CDR1 MNHEY and CDR2 SMNVEV (reference sequence). V was shortened by 5 bases and J by 5 bases, with 21 bases between the two germline ends. CDR3 residues: CASSPPGNQHHYGYTF. DNA of the CDR3: TGTGCCAGCAGTCCCCCGGGGAACCAGCACCATTATGGCTACACCTTC.

The J gene is TRBJ2-1, the V gene TRBV7-9; TRBD2 aligns across 8 bases. This CDR3 region has 16 residues. Germline values: CDR1 SEHNR, CDR2 FQNEAQ (reference sequence). The V and J ends lost 5 bases and 2 bases, in that order; junction bases with no gene match: 8. The CDR3 DNA is TGTGCCAGCAGCCTCCAGGACGGGGGGGCCTACAATGAGCAGTTCTTC. Its protein is CASSLQDGGAYNEQFF.

In regard to this clone: Other DNA sequences of this sample code for an identical CDR3. The genes are TRBV9 and TRBJ2-3; no reliable D call. V was trimmed by 0 bases and J by 1 base, leaving 6 bases between them. The CDR3 covers 14 residues. Per germline, CDR1 SGDLS and CDR2 YYNGEE. The CDR3 region is CASSVASGTDTQYF. For the CDR3, the DNA is TGTGCCAGCAGCGTAGCGTCTGGCACAGATACGCAGTATTTT. The full variable domain, its missing parts supplied by reference TRBV9 and TRBJ2-3, is DSGVTQTPKHLITATGQRVTLRCSPRSGDLSVYWYQQSLDQGLQFLIQYYNGEERAKGNILERFSAQQFPDLHSELNLSSLELGDSALYFCASSVASGTDTQYFGPGTRLTVL.